The rows below give T cell receptor beta chains drawn from one sample of a study of PD-1 blockade in classical Hodgkin lymphoma. Data came from immunoSEQ multiplex PCR; TCRdb stores just in-frame clones and leaves some out. Of 25,000 to 35,000 clones in the sample, about four fifths were seen once. The sequenced sample was CD4+ T cells from blood, obtained before the fourth cycle of nivolumab. These receptors all come from a human donor with classical Hodgkin lymphoma. Each CDR3 is given with its conserved first and last residue. The D gene is left open where the match is weak. The size field is filled for only some rows; it gives once, few, many or a size class.

V gene: TRBV6-1; clone size: few; J gene: TRBJ1-5; D gene: NA; CDR3 protein: CASEVAEPSNQPQHF; CDR3 DNA: TGTGCCAGCGAGGTCGCCGAACCGAGCAATCAGCCCCAGCATTTT
V gene: TRBV7-9; clone size: NA; J gene: TRBJ1-1; D gene: NA; CDR3 protein: CASSYGRSNTEAFF; CDR3 DNA: TGTGCCAGCAGCTACGGGAGATCGAACACTGAAGCTTTCTTT
V gene: TRBV28; clone size: NA; J gene: TRBJ2-7; D gene: NA; CDR3 protein: CASGRGGQAYEQYF; CDR3 DNA: TGTGCCAGCGGAAGGGGGGGACAGGCCTACGAGCAGTACTTC
V gene: TRBV5-1; clone size: NA; J gene: TRBJ1-4; D gene: NA; CDR3 protein: CASSVQGTNEKLFF; CDR3 DNA: TGCGCCAGCAGCGTACAGGGTACTAATGAAAAACTGTTTTTT
V gene: TRBV6-5; clone size: NA; J gene: TRBJ2-7; D gene: TRBD1; CDR3 protein: CASVKLGQGAREQYF; CDR3 DNA: TGTGCCAGTGTAAAACTCGGACAGGGGGCGCGGGAGCAGTACTTC
V gene: TRBV5-1; clone size: NA; J gene: TRBJ2-1; D gene: TRBD1; CDR3 protein: CASSSGTGGMNEQFF; CDR3 DNA: TGCGCCAGCAGCTCCGGGACAGGGGGCATGAATGAGCAGTTCTTC
V gene: TRBV5-1; clone size: once; J gene: TRBJ1-1; D gene: NA; CDR3 protein: CASSLGQMNTEAFF; CDR3 DNA: TGCGCCAGCAGCTTGGGCCAGATGAACACTGAAGCTTTCTTT
V gene: TRBV5-1; clone size: NA; J gene: TRBJ1-2; D gene: NA; CDR3 protein: CASSLSAAYGYTF; CDR3 DNA: TGCGCCAGCAGCTTGAGCGCGGCTTATGGCTACACCTTC
V gene: TRBV28; clone size: once; J gene: TRBJ2-5; D gene: TRBD1; CDR3 protein: CASRDGTEALGAQYF; CDR3 DNA: TGTGCCAGCAGGGATGGGACAGAGGCGTTAGGGGCCCAGTACTTC
V gene: TRBV30; clone size: NA; J gene: TRBJ1-2; D gene: NA; CDR3 protein: CAWSADRASENGYTF; CDR3 DNA: TGTGCCTGGAGTGCCGACCGGGCTTCGGAGAACGGCTACACCTTC
V gene: TRBV7-9; clone size: NA; J gene: TRBJ1-3; D gene: NA; CDR3 protein: CASSLSQINTIYF; CDR3 DNA: TGTGCCAGCAGCCTGTCCCAAATAAACACCATATATTTT
V gene: TRBV19; clone size: NA; J gene: TRBJ1-2; D gene: TRBD1; CDR3 protein: CASSTGQGDGYTF; CDR3 DNA: TGTGCCAGTAGTACAGGACAGGGGGATGGCTACACCTTC
V gene: TRBV7-9; clone size: NA; J gene: TRBJ2-5; D gene: NA; CDR3 protein: CASSFSTDQGTQYF; CDR3 DNA: TGTGCCAGCAGCTTTTCTACCGATCAGGGGACCCAGTACTTC
V gene: TRBV5-1; clone size: NA; J gene: TRBJ2-6; D gene: NA; CDR3 protein: CASSSTMGGANVLTF; CDR3 DNA: TGCGCCAGCAGCTCCACCATGGGGGGGGCCAACGTCCTGACTTTC
V gene: TRBV6-5; clone size: NA; J gene: TRBJ2-7; D gene: NA; CDR3 protein: CASSYIAGHYEQYF; CDR3 DNA: TGTGCCAGCAGTTATATAGCAGGCCACTACGAGCAGTACTTC
V gene: TRBV5-1; clone size: NA; J gene: TRBJ2-3; D gene: TRBD2; CDR3 protein: CASSLTGTTPTDTQYF; CDR3 DNA: TGCGCCAGCAGCCTAACCGGGACTACTCCAACAGATACGCAGTATTTT